The subject of this entry is one T cell receptor (beta chain). What it recognizes is unknown. The CDR3 contains 16 residues. Germline V gene lookup returns CDR1 SGHDN and CDR2 FVKESK. V lost 0 bases and J lost 1; bases outside the gene matches: 5. The data were taken from a study of shared clonotypes between healthy human individuals. Study outcomes and limitations: Naive CD4 clonotype sharing across a handful of donors was around 5%. Larger estimated richness was generally recorded for naive subsets relative to memory subsets.

The assay was immunoSEQ multiplex PCR, and TCRdb's table has in-frame clones only and misses some. The sample carries some 630,000 clones, 72% recorded once. Specimen: memory CD4+ T cells sorted from blood. Subset defined: CD45RA-negative fraction. The chain carries TRBV14 and TRBJ2-7; 8 bases map to TRBD1. The TCR comes from a woman under 40 in good health. The CDR3 DNA is TGTGCCAGCAGCCAAGATCCTAGACAGGGGTCCTACGAGCAGTACTTC. Protein: CASSQDPRQGSYEQYF.